This TCR beta chain is drawn from a study of blood T cell repertoires in COVID-19. Study background: The study drew acute and convalescent COVID-19 samples from the United States, Italy and Spain. Sample material is recorded as cDNA or gDNA derived from T cells, B-cell-depleted T cells, or PBMCs.

Source study methods: Estimation of nucleated cell counts was performed using reference gene primer amplification. TCRdb's table, derived via immunoSEQ multiplex PCR, lists solely in-frame clones and lacks some. V, J and clone size are those of that table, while D and trimming were read from the DNA. The sample records 250,000 to 350,000 clones, roughly 90% being singletons. This clone was seen just once. The germline V gene has CDR1 SGHDT and CDR2 YYEEEE. The CDR3 loop spans 14 amino acids. Trimming shortened V by 4 bases and J by 4 bases, and 14 bases separated the two germline ends. Sequenced input: peripheral blood. The genes are TRBV5-6 and TRBJ1-1; D call uncertain. This receptor was identified in a woman aged 70-85 years with COVID-19, enrolled during active disease. The DNA of the CDR3 is TGTGCCAGCAGCCTGGAGGGAGCGATCACTGAAGCTTTCTTT. Its translation is CASSLEGAITEAFF. Looking up the rest from reference TRBV5-6 and TRBJ1-1 gives the full variable domain: DAGVTQSPTHLIKTRGQQVTLRCSPKSGHDTVSWYQQALGQGPQFIFQYYEEEERQRGNFPDRFSGHQFPNYSSELNVNALLLGDSALYLCASSLEGAITEAFFGQGTRLTVV.